The 3 T cell receptor beta chains below come from one sample, sequenced in a study of CD8 T cells in Susac syndrome. A quantity of about 0.5 to 1 ug RNA underwent reverse transcription using random hexamers. MiXCR was run by TCRdb on the immunoSEQ multiplex PCR reads, yielding one entry per CDR3 protein. Of about 120,000 distinct CDR3 sequences in the sample, about nine tenths were seen once. Sequenced material: CD8+ T cells from PBMCs. Source of these receptors: a human donor in good health.

The chain links TRBV27 to TRBJ2-1; perhaps TRBD1 as D (5 bases). This CDR3 has 17 amino acids. V lost 5 bases and J 0 bases, leaving 17 bases between the germline ends. Germline V gives CDR1 MNHEY, CDR2 SMNVEV (reference sequence). DNA for the CDR3: TGTGCCAGCAGTCTTAATCAGGGTGGCGACTCCTACAATGAGCAGTTCTTC. Translating gives CASSLNQGGDSYNEQFF.

Notes on this clonotype: An end of the junction does not agree with germline; a read error may underlie this. V gene TRBV28 combines with J gene TRBJ2-6, with 7 bases aligning to TRBD1. Per germline, CDR1 MDHEN and CDR2 SYDVKM. The CDR3 contains 20 residues. CDR3 sequence reads: CASSPDRALRRSSGANVLTF. CDR3 bases: TGTGCCAGCAGTCCAGACAGGGCCCTCCGCCGCTCCTCTGGGGCCAACGTCCTGACCTTC.

V gene TRBV20-1 combines with J gene TRBJ2-5, with 7 bases lining up with TRBD1. Per germline, CDR1 DFQATT and CDR2 SNEGSKA (reference sequence). This CDR3 has 15 residues. The ends lost 2 bases at V and 5 bases at J; junction bases unmatched: 11. The CDR3 nucleotides read TGCAGTGCTAGAAGTACCGGGACAGCCGGGGAGACCCAGTACTTC. Translated, it gives CSARSTGTAGETQYF.